These T cell receptor beta chains were read from a single sample in a study of blood T cell repertoires in COVID-19. Profiled with immunoSEQ multiplex PCR; TCRdb holds only in-frame clones, not every one. The sample has about 150,000 clones; more than 75% are singletons. The sample was peripheral blood. All receptors come from a woman in her 70s with COVID-19, enrolled during active disease. CDR3s include the opening cysteine and the closing phenylalanine or tryptophan. The D gene is left open where the match is weak. Expanded clones are given a class, and other clones once, few, many or no size at all.

v_call,d_call,clone_size,j_call,cdr3_nt,cdr3_aa
TRBV11-2,-,-,TRBJ2-1,TGTGCCAGCAGCTTAGATCTCTATGAGCAGTTCTTC,CASSLDLYEQFF
TRBV7-2,TRBD2,-,TRBJ2-3,TGTGCCAGCAGCTTAAAGGCGGGGGGGCGTGGCACAGATACGCAGTATTTT,CASSLKAGGRGTDTQYF
TRBV20-1,-,-,TRBJ2-2,TGCAGTGTCGCGGACACCGGGGAGCTGTTTTTT,CSVADTGELFF
TRBV7-2,-,-,TRBJ1-1,TGTGCCAGCAGCTTAACCCGACAGCTTAACGAAGCTTTCTTT,CASSLTRQLNEAFF
TRBV30,-,-,TRBJ1-1,TGTGCCTGGAGCATACAGAGGAACACTGAAGCTTTCTTT,CAWSIQRNTEAFF
TRBV6-2/TRBV6-3,-,-,TRBJ1-2,TGTGCCAGCAGTTACTCTATCTATGGCTACACCTTC,CASSYSIYGYTF
TRBV5-6,-,-,TRBJ1-2,TGTGCCAGCAGCAGCCACTATGGCTACACCTTC,CASSSHYGYTF
TRBV6-5,TRBD1,once,TRBJ2-1,TGTGCCAGCACAAGACAGGGAATCGGTGAGCAGTTCTTC,CASTRQGIGEQFF
TRBV28,-,-,TRBJ1-4,TGTGCCAGCAGCCCGGGGGGCGGGACGAGGGGTGAAAAACTGTTTTTT,CASSPGGGTRGEKLFF
TRBV2,TRBD1,-,TRBJ1-1,TGTGCCAGCAGTTACTGGGGGACAGGGGAGAACACTGAAGCTTTCTTT,CASSYWGTGENTEAFF
TRBV6-1,TRBD1,-,TRBJ1-1,TGTGCCAGCAGTGCCCAATCGACAGGGGTCACTGAAGCTTTCTTT,CASSAQSTGVTEAFF
TRBV6-5,-,-,TRBJ1-2,TGTGCCAGCAGTACAGGACAGCACTATGGCTACACCTTC,CASSTGQHYGYTF
TRBV1,-,-,TRBJ2-7,TGCACCAGCAGCCTCATGGGCCCTGCAGGTTACAGCCCGTACGAGCAGTACTTC,CTSSLMGPAGYSPYEQYF
TRBV9,TRBD1,-,TRBJ2-3,TGTGCCAGCAGCGTAGGGGGCAGGGGGCACCTCCGCACAGATACGCAGTATTTT,CASSVGGRGHLRTDTQYF
TRBV6-5,-,-,TRBJ1-2,TGTGCCAGCAGTCCCCCCCCAGGCTATGGCTACACCTTC,CASSPPPGYGYTF
TRBV19,-,-,TRBJ1-2,TGTGCCAGTAGTATAGGCACAGGGAACTATGGCTACACCTTC,CASSIGTGNYGYTF
TRBV5-4,-,-,TRBJ1-2,TGTGCCAGCACCCAACAGGGATTTAACTATGGCTACACCTTC,CASTQQGFNYGYTF
TRBV19,TRBD2,-,TRBJ2-7,TGTGCCAGTAGTACCGTTGGACTAGCGGGTGCGGCGGTCTACGAGCAGTACTTC,CASSTVGLAGAAVYEQYF
TRBV5-1,TRBD1,-,TRBJ2-7,TGCGCCAGCAGCTTGGCAGGGGACAGCTCCTACGAGCAGTACTTC,CASSLAGDSSYEQYF
TRBV5-1,-,few,TRBJ2-6,TGCGCCAGCAGCCTTGGGGGGGCCGGGGCCAACGTCCTGACTTTC,CASSLGGAGANVLTF
TRBV5-1,-,-,TRBJ1-1,TGCGCCAGCAGCTCTAAAGGGACCGGAGGGGCTGAAGCTTTCTTT,CASSSKGTGGAEAFF
TRBV11-3,TRBD1,once,TRBJ2-7,TGTGCCAGCTTCAGGGGGCGGATCCCCCCCTACGAGCAGTACTTC,CASFRGRIPPYEQYF
TRBV19,-,-,TRBJ1-1,TGTGCCAGTAGTATCAGTGCCCAGAACACTGAAGCTTTCTTT,CASSISAQNTEAFF
TRBV6-5,-,-,TRBJ2-5,TGTGCCAGCAGCGTACAGTGGGAGACCCAGTACTTC,CASSVQWETQYF
TRBV7-9,-,-,TRBJ1-4,TGTGCCAGCAGCTCGGACGGAGGAGGGGAAAAACTGTTTTTT,CASSSDGGGEKLFF
TRBV2,-,-,TRBJ1-3,TGTGCCAGCATTGGGGAGATCGCAGGAAACACCATATATTTT,CASIGEIAGNTIYF
TRBV6-1,TRBD1,-,TRBJ2-7,TGTGCCAGCAGTGAACGCCGACAGGGGGCTGGTGAGCAGTACTTC,CASSERRQGAGEQYF
TRBV2,-,-,TRBJ1-5,TGTGCCAGCAGTGTCCGGGGCGGGGGCAATCAGCCCCAGCATTTT,CASSVRGGGNQPQHF
TRBV6-2/TRBV6-3,-,-,TRBJ2-7,TGTGCCAGCAGTTCCTATCTACGGGGTAATTACGAGCAGTACTTC,CASSSYLRGNYEQYF
TRBV5-1,-,-,TRBJ2-1,TGCGCCAGCAGCGGGGGACTGAATGAGCAGTTCTTC,CASSGGLNEQFF
TRBV9,-,-,TRBJ1-5,TGTGCCAGCAGCGTAGAAGGGGAGGGAAATCAGCCCCAGCATTTT,CASSVEGEGNQPQHF
TRBV7-2,-,few,TRBJ2-6,TGTGCCAGCAGCTTAGCGGGGTCGGGAGTCAGCGTCCTGACTTTC,CASSLAGSGVSVLTF
TRBV5-4,TRBD2,once,TRBJ2-2,TGTGCCAGCAGCTTGGGACTAGCGGGGGGTTCTCCCAACACCGGGGAGCTGTTTTTT,CASSLGLAGGSPNTGELFF
TRBV11-2,-,-,TRBJ2-5,TGTGCCAGCAGCACAACCACTATGGGCCCGGGGGAGACCCAGTACTTC,CASSTTTMGPGETQYF
TRBV4-2,-,-,TRBJ1-4,TGTGCCAGCACTGCGGGGGCAGGGAACAGTTATGAAAAACTGTTTTTT,CASTAGAGNSYEKLFF
TRBV19,TRBD2,-,TRBJ2-5,TGTGCCAGTGCCCTCGGGACTAGCGGGGGGCGACAGACCCAGTACTTC,CASALGTSGGRQTQYF
TRBV7-2,-,-,TRBJ1-1,TGTGCCAGCAGCTTAGACGGGGGGACTGAAGCTTTCTTT,CASSLDGGTEAFF
TRBV30,-,-,TRBJ2-7,TGTGCCTGGAGTCCCACAGACCTAATCCTCTACGAGCAGTACTTC,CAWSPTDLILYEQYF
TRBV7-8,TRBD1,-,TRBJ1-6,TGTGCCAGCAGCTTAGTGGGACAGCTAAATAATTCACCCCTCCACTTT,CASSLVGQLNNSPLHF
TRBV10-1,-,-,TRBJ1-6,TGCGCCACCCCGCGGCTAGCGGGACACCCGGAAGTAAACTCACCCCTCCACTTT,CATPRLAGHPEVNSPLHF
TRBV7-3,-,-,TRBJ2-1,TGTGCCAGCAGCTTAATAGTTGATGAGCAGTTCTTC,CASSLIVDEQFF
TRBV19,TRBD1,-,TRBJ1-2,TGTGCCAGTAGTCCGCCGGGACAGGGGTCTGGCTACACCTTC,CASSPPGQGSGYTF
TRBV14,-,once,TRBJ1-2,TGTGCCAGCAGCCTTCTGGGTTCGGCGGCGGGTGTGCTCGCCTTC,CASSLLGSAAGVLAF
TRBV5-1,TRBD1,-,TRBJ1-1,TGCGCCAGCAGCTTGGAAGAGGGGGCGAACACTGAAGCTTTCTTT,CASSLEEGANTEAFF
TRBV7-8,-,-,TRBJ1-1,TGTGCCAGCAGCTTAGCAGGGGTCCCTGAAGCTTTCTTT,CASSLAGVPEAFF
TRBV4-2,-,-,TRBJ1-2,TGTGCCAGCAGCCAAGTAATAGACTATGGCTACACCTTC,CASSQVIDYGYTF
TRBV27,-,-,TRBJ2-1,TGTGCCAGCAGAGGCTTGACGGAGCGGTCCTACAATGAGCAGTTCTTC,CASRGLTERSYNEQFF
TRBV5-1,TRBD1,-,TRBJ1-5,TGCGCCAGCAGCTTGGGACAGGGATTCAATCAGCCCCAGCATTTT,CASSLGQGFNQPQHF
TRBV2,-,-,TRBJ2-3,TGTGCCTCCCAAAGCGCAGGGAGCACAGATACGCAGTATTTT,CASQSAGSTDTQYF
TRBV28,-,many,TRBJ1-2,TGTGCCAGCAGTTCGACAGTATATGGCTACACCTTC,CASSSTVYGYTF